A single sample is the source of the 16 T cell receptor beta chains below, sequenced in a study of STAT3 mutations in large granular lymphocyte leukemia. Assay: immunoSEQ multiplex PCR; the TCRdb copy retains only in-frame clones and omits some. The data hold more than 6,500 clones, with roughly 70% observed a single time. Study-level results: Every T-cell large granular lymphocyte leukemia patient had at least one immunodominant TCR beta clonotype.

Their antigens are not known. The material sequenced was peripheral blood mononuclear cells. These receptors all come from a woman aged 40 to 50 with T-cell large granular lymphocyte leukemia. Some clones in this sample may be carry-over from other donors' samples.

This sequence joins TRBV5-4 and TRBJ1-2; D ambiguous. Germline CDR1 and CDR2: SGHNT and YYREEE (reference sequence). V was pared by 0 bases and J by 4 bases, with 10 bases between. The CDR3 totals 14 residues. Here the CDR3 DNA reads TGTGCCAGCAGCTTGGAGGCCGGAGCCTATGGCTACACCTTC. It yields the protein CASSLEAGAYGYTF.

This chain uses TRBV30 with TRBJ1-2; no firm D call. Germline V gene data show CDR1 as GTSNPN and CDR2 as SVGIG (reference sequence). Between the trimmed V and J ends, which lost 2 bases and 2 bases, there was a span of 3 bases. CDR3 size: 11 residues. The CDR3 here is CAWSSNYGYTF. The CDR3 DNA is TGTGCCTGGAGTTCAAACTATGGCTACACCTTC.

The chain couples TRBV5-5 to TRBJ2-7; TRBD1 might be the D (6 bases). Germline V CDR1 and CDR2: SGHKS, YYEKEE (reference sequence). V lost 0 bases and J lost 5, with 9 bases in between. The CDR3 totals 13 residues. CDR3 sequence reads: CASSLDRVDEQYF. The CDR3, as DNA: TGTGCCAGCAGCTTGGACAGGGTGGACGAGCAGTACTTC.

The chain uses TRBV13 and TRBJ2-7; D may match TRBD1 or TRBD2 (5 bases each). CDR3 length: 15 amino acids. V gave up 5 bases and J gave up 5 bases, with 19 bases separating them. Per the germline V gene, CDR1 is PRHDT and CDR2 is FYEKMQ (reference sequence). Here the CDR3 reads CASSPRGLNPDEQYF. The CDR3 coding sequence is TGTGCCAGCAGCCCCCGGGGCCTAAACCCGGACGAGCAGTACTTC.

Note on this clone: The same CDR3 is also encoded by other DNA sequences in this sample. CDR3 nucleotide sequence: TGCGCCAGCAGCTCCTCAGGTAGCTATGGCTACACCTTC. Translated: CASSSSGSYGYTF. The chain recombines TRBV5-1 with TRBJ1-2, with unresolved D. This CDR3 contains 13 residues. Between the trimmed V and J ends, which lost 3 bases and 4 bases, there was a span of 10 bases. The germline CDR1 and CDR2 sequences are SGHRS and YFSETQ.

The rearrangement joins TRBV18 to TRBJ2-7; D is unclear. This CDR3 spans 15 amino acids. The V end lost 2 bases, the J end lost 6 bases, and 17 bases lay between the germline ends. CDR1 is KGHSH, CDR2 LQKENI, per germline. CDR3 region: CASSPSQQAGSEQYF. The CDR3 DNA reads TGTGCCAGCTCACCATCACAGCAGGCAGGCAGCGAGCAGTACTTC.

The rearrangement joins TRBV25-1 to TRBJ1-2; D remains ambiguous. This CDR3 comprises 11 residues. Trimming pared 5 bases from V and 4 bases from J, leaving 5 bases between. Germline V gene lookup returns CDR1 MGHDK and CDR2 SYGVNS. CDR3 amino acids: CASSLGYGYTF. DNA of the CDR3: TGTGCCAGCAGTCTCGGCTATGGCTACACCTTC.

This clone was seen a handful of times. The same CDR3 is also encoded by other DNA sequences in this sample. The genes are TRBV30 and TRBJ1-5, with no clear D. V lost 0 bases and J lost 0, with 3 bases in between. CDR3 length: 13 amino acids. From germline, CDR1 is GTSNPN and CDR2 SVGIG (reference sequence). The chain's CDR3 is CAWSVDSNQPQHF. DNA of the CDR3: TGTGCCTGGAGTGTAGATAGCAATCAGCCCCAGCATTTT. Supplemented by reference TRBV30 and TRBJ1-5, the full variable domain reads SQTIHQWPATLVQPVGSPLSLECTVEGTSNPNLYWYRQAAGRGLQLLFYSVGIGQISSEVPQNLSASRPQDRQFILSSKKLLLSDSGFYLCAWSVDSNQPQHFGDGTRLSIL.

The chain uses TRBV5-4 and TRBJ2-6; maybe TRBD1 (6 bases). Germline values: CDR1 SGHNT, CDR2 YYREEE (reference sequence). V lost 4 bases to trimming and J lost 5 bases, with 10 bases between them. This CDR3 is built from 14 residues. As DNA, the CDR3 is TGTGCCAGCAGCGTCCGGGACAGGGCCAACGTCCTGACTTTC. It codes for CASSVRDRANVLTF.

The CDR3 region is CASSWGGQSSPYEQYF. In DNA form, the CDR3 reads TGCGCCAGCAGCTGGGGGGGACAGTCGAGCCCCTACGAGCAGTACTTC. This chain uses TRBV5-1 with TRBJ2-7; D possibly matches TRBD1 or TRBD2 (7 bases each). Germline V CDR1 and CDR2: SGHRS, YFSETQ. V was cut by 3 bases and J by 2 bases, with 18 bases left in between. This CDR3 comprises 16 residues.

This clone was seen a handful of times. The chain combines TRBV5-1 with TRBJ1-2; TRBD1 might be the D (6 bases). CDR1 is SGHRS, CDR2 YFSETQ, per germline. V was trimmed by 4 bases and J by 7 bases, leaving 14 bases between them. This CDR3 comprises 13 residues. CDR3 nucleotide sequence: TGCGCCAGCAGCCCACAGGGAGCGGCTGGCTACACCTTC. Its protein product is CASSPQGAAGYTF.

This chain joins TRBV29-1 and TRBJ1-2; no clear D. This CDR3 is built from 12 residues. From germline, CDR1 is SQVTM and CDR2 ANQGSEA. The V end lost 8 bases, the J end lost 2 bases, and 12 bases lay between the germline ends. The CDR3 DNA sequence: TGCAGCCCCTATAGCCAGAACTATGGCTACACCTTC. This translates into CSPYSQNYGYTF.

The CDR3 DNA sequence: TGCGCCAGCAGCCAAGAGGGCCTGGAGCGGAACTCCTACGAGCAGTACTTC. This translates into CASSQEGLERNSYEQYF. The chain employs TRBV4-3 and TRBJ2-7, with D possibly matching TRBD2 (5 bases). The CDR3 extends over 17 amino acids. The germline gives CDR1 LGHNA, CDR2 YSLEER. V gave up 0 bases and J gave up 0 bases, with 15 bases separating them.

This clone was counted between two and nine times. This sequence joins TRBV5-1 and TRBJ1-6, with no clear D. The germline V and J ends were trimmed by 7 bases and 0 bases, with 8 bases remaining between them. Germline V gene lookup returns CDR1 SGHRS and CDR2 YFSETQ. The CDR3 spans 14 residues. CDR3 in DNA: TGCGCCAGCCGCGAGAGCTCCTATAATTCACCCCTCCACTTT. It specifies CASRESSYNSPLHF.

The J gene is TRBJ2-7, the V gene TRBV18; tentatively, D is TRBD2 (6 bases). The germline CDR1 and CDR2 sequences are KGHSH and LQKENI. Trimming left V 3 bases short and J 2 bases short, with 11 bases between. This CDR3 comprises 14 residues. The CDR3 sequence is CASSPGTSPYEQYF. The CDR3 nucleotides read TGTGCCAGCTCACCCGGGACTTCGCCCTACGAGCAGTACTTC.

The rearrangement links TRBV5-1 to TRBJ2-7; TRBD2 aligns across 9 bases. The CDR3 consists of 15 residues. The J segment lost 4 bases and the V segment lost 5 bases, leaving 10 bases of the junction unmatched. Germline assignment: CDR1 SGHRS and CDR2 YFSETQ. The CDR3 DNA is TGCGCCAGCAGTGGAGCGGGAGGTACCCTTTACGAGCAGTACTTC. It translates to CASSGAGGTLYEQYF.